This passage covers 21 T cell receptor beta chains from one sample sequenced in a study of blood T cell repertoires in COVID-19. Only in-frame clones appear in the TCRdb table, and some are missing; sequencing was by immunoSEQ multiplex PCR. The sample lists roughly 400,000 clones; just under 90% were seen once. The source material was PBMCs or T cells enriched from blood (not recorded which). The origin of the receptors is a woman in her forties or fifties who had recovered from COVID-19.

Of note for this clone: Mismatch with germline at one junction end may stem from a read error. The chain couples TRBV7-7 to TRBJ2-1; D might be TRBD1 (5 bases). The CDR3 loop spans 13 amino acids. CDR1 SSHAT and CDR2 FNYEAQ come from the germline V gene (reference sequence). As DNA, the CDR3 is TGTGCTAGCAGCTTAGTAAGGGGCAATGAGCAGTTCTTC. This translates into CASSLVRGNEQFF.

This chain joins TRBV3-1 (or the pseudogene TRBV3-2) and TRBJ2-4; no definite D call. CDR1 LGHDT and CDR2 YNNKEL come from the germline V gene (reference sequence). Trimming left V 2 bases short and J 3 bases short, with 14 bases between. This CDR3 has 16 amino acids. The CDR3 here is CASSQIEEGGKNIQYF. The CDR3 coding sequence is TGTGCCAGCAGCCAAATCGAGGAAGGTGGCAAAAACATTCAGTACTTC.

The chain employs TRBV20-1 and TRBJ2-3, with 8 positions matching TRBD2. After removal of 3 bases from V and 11 bases from J, the junction contained 13 bases not matched to a gene. The germline CDR1 and CDR2 sequences are DFQATT and SNEGSKA (reference sequence). The CDR3 has 14 amino acids. The CDR3 reads CSASGGGTGHGQYF. CDR3 bases: TGCAGTGCTAGTGGCGGGGGGACCGGCCATGGGCAGTATTTT.

Many counts were recorded for this clone. The CDR3 coding sequence is TGTGCCAGCAGTTCCACAGGGGGCACTGGAAACACCATATATTTT. It codes for CASSSTGGTGNTIYF. The genes are TRBV6-5 and TRBJ1-3; 9 nucleotides agree with TRBD1. Per germline, CDR1 MNHEY and CDR2 SVGAGI. V lost 4 bases and J lost 2; bases outside the gene matches: 3. This CDR3 is 15 amino acids long.

V usage is TRBV4-1 and J usage is TRBJ2-5, with D possibly matching TRBD2 (6 bases). This CDR3 region has 17 residues. Looked up from germline, CDR1 is MGHRA and CDR2 is YSYEKL. V was trimmed by 0 bases and J by 5 bases, leaving 19 bases between them. This CDR3 reads CASSQEPPRGSRETQYF. CDR3 in DNA: TGCGCCAGCAGCCAAGAGCCACCCCGGGGGTCGAGGGAGACCCAGTACTTC.

CDR3 coding DNA: TGTGCCAGCAGCCCCCTCAACACCGGGGAGCTGTTTTTT. It specifies CASSPLNTGELFF. This chain joins TRBV3-1 (or the pseudogene TRBV3-2) and TRBJ2-2; D uncertain. Per the germline V gene, CDR1 is LGHDT and CDR2 is YNNKEL (reference sequence). The CDR3 is 13 amino acids. The germline V and J ends were trimmed by 4 bases and 2 bases, with 5 bases remaining between them.

The chain has TRBV2 and TRBJ1-2; 8 bases align to TRBD1. V shed 10 bases and J 7 bases; nucleotides not matched to a gene: 11. From germline, CDR1 is SNHLY and CDR2 FYNNEI. The CDR3 sequence is 13 residues long. This chain's CDR3 is CAISDRGKGGYTF. The CDR3, as DNA: TGTGCCATCTCTGACAGGGGTAAAGGTGGCTACACCTTC. Complete variable domain (other parts from reference TRBV2 and TRBJ1-2): EPEVTQTPSHQVTQMGQEVILRCVPISNHLYFYWYRQILGQKVEFLVSFYNNEISEKSEIFDDQFSVERPDGSNFTLKIRSTKLEDSAMYFCAISDRGKGGYTFGSGTRLTVV.

The chain combines TRBV3-1 (or the pseudogene TRBV3-2) with TRBJ1-1, with no clear D. The CDR3 spans 15 residues. Germline loops: CDR1 LGHDT, CDR2 YNNKEL (reference sequence). The V gene lost 0 bases and the J gene lost 2 bases, with 10 bases spanning the gap. CDR3 loop: CASSQDWSRNTEAFF. For the CDR3, the DNA is TGTGCCAGCAGCCAAGATTGGAGTAGAAACACTGAAGCTTTCTTT.

This clone has just one count. CDR3: CASSTQGQSNTGELFF. The CDR3 DNA reads as TGTGCCAGTAGTACCCAGGGACAGTCGAACACCGGGGAGCTGTTTTTT. The rearrangement joins TRBV19 to TRBJ2-2; TRBD1 agrees at 7 bases. CDR1 is LNHDA and CDR2 is SQIVND in the germline V gene (reference sequence). V was pared by 4 bases and J by 0 bases, with 5 bases of the junction left unmatched. This CDR3 is 16 amino acids long.

The genes are TRBV28 and TRBJ2-1; TRBD1 might be the D (5 bases). Germline CDR1 is MDHEN and CDR2 is SYDVKM. This CDR3 is 15 amino acids long. The V end was cut by 0 bases, the J end by 2 bases, with 8 bases between. CDR3 in DNA: TGTGCCAGCAGTTTATGGGACACGGCCTACAATGAGCAGTTCTTC. It encodes CASSLWDTAYNEQFF.

The chain couples TRBV3-1 (or the pseudogene TRBV3-2) to TRBJ1-2; D is undetermined. V was cut by 1 base and J by 2 bases, with 14 bases left in between. The length of the CDR3 is 16 residues. Per germline, CDR1 LGHDT and CDR2 YNNKEL (reference sequence). The CDR3 here is CASSQVGRAPNYGYTF. For the CDR3, the DNA is TGTGCCAGCAGCCAAGTGGGGAGGGCCCCAAACTATGGCTACACCTTC.

V gene TRBV2 combines with J gene TRBJ2-3; 12 bases agree with TRBD2. Trimming at V came to 3 bases and at J to 2 bases, leaving 3 bases not matched to a gene. The CDR3 is made up of 16 amino acids. The germline gives CDR1 SNHLY, CDR2 FYNNEI. The DNA for the CDR3 is TGTGCCAGCAGTGACGGACTAGCGGGGTTCACAGATACGCAGTATTTT. As protein: CASSDGLAGFTDTQYF.

The chain recombines TRBV6-5 with TRBJ1-3; D might be TRBD1 (5 bases). The germline V gene has CDR1 MNHEY and CDR2 SVGAGI. This CDR3 contains 16 residues. The V end was cut by 4 bases, the J end by 2 bases, with 15 bases between. CDR3 amino acids: CASSSRGTGTGNTIYF. The CDR3 DNA follows: TGTGCCAGCAGTTCCCGCGGGACGGGTACTGGAAACACCATATATTTT.

This clone was seen a single time. The chain has TRBV7-9 and TRBJ2-3; 9 bases align to TRBD1. The CDR3 totals 16 residues. Germline V gives CDR1 SEHNR, CDR2 FQNEAQ (reference sequence). The junction had 9 bases not matched to a gene; V was cut back by 6 bases and J by 2 bases. The CDR3 DNA reads as TGTGCCAGCAGGCAAGCCGGGACAGGGCTCACAGATACGCAGTATTTT. Its protein is CASRQAGTGLTDTQYF.

The rearrangement joins TRBV9 to TRBJ1-2, with D unclear. The germline V gene has CDR1 SGDLS and CDR2 YYNGEE. V dropped 3 bases and J dropped 2 bases, with 11 bases sitting between them. The CDR3 is 14 amino acids. The CDR3 reads CASSAGLRNYGYTF. Written as DNA, the CDR3 is TGTGCCAGCAGCGCAGGCCTAAGGAACTATGGCTACACCTTC. The whole variable domain, filled in from reference TRBV9 and TRBJ1-2, reads DSGVTQTPKHLITATGQRVTLRCSPRSGDLSVYWYQQSLDQGLQFLIQYYNGEERAKGNILERFSAQQFPDLHSELNLSSLELGDSALYFCASSAGLRNYGYTFGSGTRLTVV.

The V and J genes are TRBV9 and TRBJ2-7; no firm D call. Trimming pared 0 bases from V and 3 bases from J, leaving 4 bases between. Germline V CDR1 and CDR2: SGDLS, YYNGEE. This CDR3 spans 12 amino acids. CDR3 nucleotide sequence: TGTGCCAGCAGCGTAGGAGTCTACGAGCAGTACTTC. Translating it yields CASSVGVYEQYF.

The V and J genes are TRBV19 and TRBJ1-3, with 10 bases identical to TRBD1. Germline V gives CDR1 LNHDA, CDR2 SQIVND (reference sequence). CDR3 length: 13 amino acids. With V trimmed by 5 bases and J by 7 bases, 2 bases remained unmatched. CDR3 nucleotides: TGTGCCAGTAGTTCGACAGGGGGCAACACCATATATTTT. Amino acid sequence: CASSSTGGNTIYF.

V is TRBV7-2 and J is TRBJ1-5; D might be TRBD1 (5 bases). Germline V gene lookup returns CDR1 SGHTA and CDR2 FQGNSA. Trimming shortened V by 1 base and J by 5 bases, and 12 bases separated the two germline ends. The CDR3 runs 15 residues. Here the CDR3 DNA reads TGTGCCAGCAGCTTAGGGCAGGGTACTTATCAGCCCCAGCATTTT. It specifies CASSLGQGTYQPQHF.

This clone was counted a single time. CDR3 loop: CASSESGVYYGYTF. In DNA, the CDR3 is TGTGCCAGCAGCGAATCCGGGGTGTACTATGGCTACACCTTC. The chain links TRBV11-2 to TRBJ1-2; D is unresolved. Trimming stripped 5 bases from V and 3 bases from J, with 13 bases between. This CDR3 spans 14 amino acids. Germline V gene data show CDR1 as SGHAT and CDR2 as FQNNGV.

V is TRBV21-1 and J is TRBJ1-1; the DNA was not compared with TRBD1, the D call given in the table. TRBV21-1 constitutes a pseudogene. The length of the CDR3 is 15 residues. CDR3 sequence (DNA): TGTGCCAGCAGCACTCAGACAAGGATGAACACTGAAGCTTTCTTT. Its protein product is CASSTQTRMNTEAFF.

About this clone: The sample contains more than one DNA sequence encoding this CDR3. This rearrangement joins TRBV19 to TRBJ1-5; D not resolved. The germline CDR1 and CDR2 sequences are LNHDA and SQIVND (reference sequence). V lost 4 bases and J lost 0, with 10 bases in between. This CDR3 contains 15 residues. The CDR3 region is CASSTTAYSNQPQHF. Written as DNA, the CDR3 is TGTGCCAGTAGTACAACAGCTTATAGCAATCAGCCCCAGCATTTT.